The sequence of this TCR beta chain was determined in a study of CD8 T cells in Susac syndrome (dated by TCRdb to the late 2010s). With regard to the full study: Whether CD8+ T cell activation and differentiation in Susac syndrome was antigen driven was tested using repertoire sequencing. The study compared CD8+ T cell repertoire clonality among 12 healthy donors, about 14 Susac syndrome patients and 15 or so multiple sclerosis patients. Study-wide findings and limitations: The number of individuals in the TCR sequencing and HLA analysis was recognized as being relatively small.

RNA was extracted using the RNeasy kit, and roughly 0.45 to 1 microgram was reverse transcribed with random hexamers. The immunoSEQ multiplex PCR assay, covering 54 Vbeta and 13 Jbeta segments, was used to amplify TCR beta CDR3 regions. PCR amplification bias was corrected using a synthetic template baseline for primer optimization and computational correction. The authors' pipeline ran thus. Reads were annotated to V, D and J genes per IMGT and analyzed with immunoSEQ Analyzer, keeping only productive sequences. Clonality was computed as one minus Shannon entropy normalized by log2 of the number of productive unique sequences. For each patient and control, public and private clones were evaluated among the 100 most prevalent clones. A clone was defined as Susac-specific if it was absent from the healthy and MS cohorts, from roughly 980 published viral clones and from other ImmuneACCESS disease sequences. TCRdb's own reprocessing of the public reads used fastp at Q25 and MiXCR and kept productive beta chains. One record per CDR3 amino acid sequence lists the most common genes and DNA. The authors' filters were not applied to this entry. Counted in this sample were a few hundred thousand distinct CDR3 sequences; roughly nine tenths of them appeared once. The ten largest clones take up less than 0.15% of the sample.

High-throughput TCR beta sequencing profiled peripheral blood CD8+ and CD4+ T cells from healthy donors, Susac syndrome patients and multiple sclerosis patients. The multiple sclerosis controls were treatment-naive patients who had stable or active relapsing-remitting disease and met the revised McDonald criteria. Bulk CD8+ and CD4+ T cells were purified by magnetic negative isolation, while CD8+ TEMRA cells were enriched using FACS. Blood was collected in EDTA tubes and processed within 24 hours, with PBMCs isolated through density gradient centrifugation. PBMCs destined for TCR sequencing were cryopreserved in liquid nitrogen and later thawed in a 37 °C water bath. The sorted or isolated CD4+, CD8+ and CD8+ TEMRA cells reached a purity of at least 90%. The germline V gene yields MGHRA for CDR1 and YSYEKL for CDR2. The V and J ends are trimmed by 0 bases and 0 bases, leaving 9 bases between them. There are 16 amino acids in the CDR3, from cysteine to phenylalanine inclusive. The read is trimmed to its CDR3 DNA, 48 bases read in frame from base 1.

As regards this clonotype: Its antigen is still unknown. Base quality data are lacking; no much larger clone is found one base away.

The origin of this receptor is a human donor with multiple sclerosis. Rearrangement joined TRBV4-1 to TRBJ1-3; TRBD1 is a possible D gene, resting on 5 matching bases. Sequences were obtained from CD8+ T cells from PBMCs. The DNA reads TGCGCCAGCAGCCAAGAAGGGACGGGCTCTGGAAACACCATATATTTT. It specifies CASSQEGTGSGNTIYF.